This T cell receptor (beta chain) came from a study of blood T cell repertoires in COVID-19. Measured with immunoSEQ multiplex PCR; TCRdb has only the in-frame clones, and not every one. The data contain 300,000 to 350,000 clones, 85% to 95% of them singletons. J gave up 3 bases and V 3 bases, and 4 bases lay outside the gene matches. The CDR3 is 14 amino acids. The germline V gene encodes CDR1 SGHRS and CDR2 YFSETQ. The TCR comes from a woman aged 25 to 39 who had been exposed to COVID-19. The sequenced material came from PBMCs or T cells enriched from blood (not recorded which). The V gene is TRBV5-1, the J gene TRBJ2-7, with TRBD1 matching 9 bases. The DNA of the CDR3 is TGCGCCAGCAGCTCCGGGACAGGGCACTACGAGCAGTACTTC. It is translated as CASSSGTGHYEQYF. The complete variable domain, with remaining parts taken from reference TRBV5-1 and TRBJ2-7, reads KAGVTQTPRYLIKTRGQQVTLSCSPISGHRSVSWYQQTPGQGLQFLFEYFSETQRNKGNFPGRFSGRQFSNSRSEMNVSTLELGDSALYLCASSSGTGHYEQYFGPGTRLTVT.